This TCR beta chain is from a study of blood T cell repertoires in COVID-19. As for the study in general: Donors in the United States, Italy and Spain gave samples during acute or convalescent COVID-19. The cDNA or gDNA used as material had been derived from T cells, B-cell-depleted T cells, or PBMCs.

Methods used by the authors: The authors estimated nucleated cell counts from reference gene primer amplification. Some clones are missing from TCRdb's copy, which holds only in-frame ones; the method was immunoSEQ multiplex PCR. The D gene and trimming were derived from the DNA, and the V and J assignments and clone size from that table. This sample has about 59,000 clones, with under 85% found just once. The V gene's germline CDR1 is MDHEN and CDR2 SYDVKM. Losses at the gene ends were 5 bases for V and 5 bases for J; bases not matched to a gene: 7. The CDR3 has 15 amino acids. Sequences were obtained from peripheral blood. The source of this sequence is a woman of 80 years or more with acute or convalescent COVID-19. The V call is TRBV28, the J call TRBJ2-3, with 10 bases lining up with TRBD1. The DNA for the CDR3 is TGTGCCAGCAGTGCTCGACAGGGGGCGGGAGATACGCAGTATTTT. Protein sequence: CASSARQGAGDTQYF.